The 22 T cell receptor beta chains reported below all come from one sample, sequenced in a study of T cell repertoires in cytomegalovirus infection. TCRdb re-called the reads with MiXCR, one entry per CDR3 protein. This sample yields 200,000 to 250,000 distinct CDR3 sequences, of which 6.5% are seen a single time; more than 5.5% belongs to the top ten. The sample was PBMCs. The receptors derive from a human donor in good health (CMV status not recorded). Some clones in this sample may be carry-over from other donors' samples.

This clonotype was seen ten or more times. This chain links TRBV6-2 or TRBV6-3 with TRBJ2-1, with D unclear. CDR1 is MNHEY, CDR2 SVGEGT, per germline. This CDR3 region has 13 residues. V shed 7 bases and J shed 2 bases, with 9 bases lying between them. Here the CDR3 DNA reads TGTGCCAGCATCCAGGATGCCTACAATGAGCAGTTCTTC. It encodes CASIQDAYNEQFF.

The chain combines TRBV25-1 with TRBJ2-7, with unresolved D. In germline, CDR1 is MGHDK, CDR2 SYGVNS. The CDR3 is made up of 13 amino acids. V was pared by 6 bases and J by 4 bases, with 13 bases between. The CDR3 region is CASSRHTLYEQYF. The CDR3 DNA reads TGTGCCAGCAGCCGACACACCTTATACGAGCAGTACTTC.

The J gene is TRBJ2-7, the V gene TRBV15, with D possibly TRBD1 on 6 matching bases. Germline V gene data show CDR1 as LNHNV and CDR2 as YYDKDF (reference sequence). The CDR3 has 13 amino acids. With 5 bases removed from V and 3 bases from J, the gap between germline ends came to 11 bases. The CDR3 here is CATSGRGSYEQYF. CDR3 DNA sequence: TGTGCCACCAGCGGCAGGGGCAGCTACGAGCAGTACTTC.

The chain links TRBV6-2 or TRBV6-3 to TRBJ1-5; D is perhaps TRBD1 (5 bases). Trimming took 6 bases from V and 2 from J, leaving 11 bases between them. The CDR3 is 14 amino acids. CDR1 is MNHEY, CDR2 SVGEGT, per germline. This CDR3 reads CASSRGEGNQPQHF. The CDR3 nucleotides are TGTGCCAGCAGCCGGGGCGAAGGCAATCAGCCCCAGCATTTT.

This clonotype was seen ten or more times. J is TRBJ1-6 and V is TRBV2; D unresolved. CDR1 is SNHLY and CDR2 is FYNNEI in the germline V gene. V was trimmed by 6 bases and J by 5 bases, leaving 8 bases between them. CDR3 size: 13 residues. The CDR3 nucleotides read TGTGCCAGCAGGGCAGAGGATAATTCACCCCTCCACTTT. Translation: CASRAEDNSPLHF.

In this sample, this clonotype turned up many times. The CDR3 protein is CASNERVSSYNEQFF. CDR3 coding DNA: TGTGCCAGCAACGAGCGGGTGAGCTCCTACAATGAGCAGTTCTTC. J is TRBJ2-1 and V is TRBV6-1, with a tentative D call TRBD2 (6 bases). V lost 7 bases, J lost 0 bases, and 13 bases lay in between. Germline V CDR1 and CDR2: MNHNS, SASEGT. The CDR3 has 15 amino acids.

The chain links TRBV2 to TRBJ1-2, with a possible D match to TRBD1 (5 bases). V lost 5 bases, J lost 6 bases, and 16 bases lay in between. Germline loops: CDR1 SNHLY, CDR2 FYNNEI. The CDR3 consists of 14 residues. This CDR3 is CASSYPGRPNGYTF. The CDR3 bases are TGTGCCAGCAGTTATCCGGGACGCCCAAATGGCTACACCTTC.

There are many counts of this clonotype. The chain joins TRBV12-3 or TRBV12-4 to TRBJ2-5, with unresolved D. This CDR3 has 13 residues. Between the trimmed V and J ends, which lost 2 bases and 1 base, there was a span of 5 bases. The chain's CDR3 is CASSLYSQETQYF. The CDR3 region has the DNA TGTGCCAGCAGTTTATACAGCCAAGAGACCCAGTACTTC.

Concerning this clonotype: A clone one base away is much larger, so this may be a read error. J is TRBJ1-6 and V is TRBV28; D ambiguous. From germline, CDR1 is MDHEN and CDR2 SYDVKM. This CDR3 is built from 12 residues. With 3 bases removed from V and 10 bases from J, the gap between germline ends came to 7 bases. The CDR3 nucleotides are TGTGCCAGCAGTTTTCGAGTGTCACCCCTCCACTTT. Residues: CASSFRVSPLHF.

This clonotype appeared many times. The V and J genes are TRBV4-3 and TRBJ2-7, with 13 bases matching TRBD2. The CDR3 loop spans 16 amino acids. Germline V gene data show CDR1 as LGHNA and CDR2 as YSLEER. The J segment lost 0 bases and the V segment lost 1 base, leaving 0 bases of the junction unmatched. The CDR3, as DNA: TGCGCCAGCAGCCAAGGGACTAGCGGGAGCTCCTACGAGCAGTACTTC. Encoded protein: CASSQGTSGSSYEQYF.

For this clonotype: Mismatch with germline at one junction end may stem from a read error. The V and J genes are TRBV29-1 and TRBJ2-3; 9 nucleotides agree with TRBD2. The CDR3 consists of 13 residues. Germline CDR1 SQVTM, CDR2 ANQGSEA. CDR3 loop: CRVVGGGADTQYF. The DNA of the CDR3 is TGCAGGGTTGTCGGCGGGGGGGCAGATACGCAGTATTTT.

This clonotype was observed many times. The chain uses TRBV12-3 or TRBV12-4 and TRBJ2-2, with D perhaps matching TRBD2 (5 bases). Trimming cost V 3 bases and J 0 bases, with 14 bases left between them. This CDR3 spans 17 amino acids. The CDR3 region is CASSFVGGPANTGELFF. In DNA form, the CDR3 reads TGTGCCAGCAGTTTCGTAGGAGGCCCCGCGAACACCGGGGAGCTGTTTTTT.

This clonotype was picked up many times. This chain connects TRBV30 to TRBJ2-1, with D hard to call. The ends were cut back, 0 bases at V and 7 bases at J, with 4 bases in the middle. From germline, CDR1 is GTSNPN and CDR2 SVGIG (reference sequence). This CDR3 region has 11 residues. The CDR3 reads CAWSVLNEQFF. The CDR3 bases are TGTGCCTGGAGTGTACTAAATGAGCAGTTCTTC. The full variable domain, completed using reference TRBV30 and TRBJ2-1, is SQTIHQWPATLVQPVGSPLSLECTVEGTSNPNLYWYRQAAGRGLQLLFYSVGIGQISSEVPQNLSASRPQDRQFILSSKKLLLSDSGFYLCAWSVLNEQFFGPGTRLTVL.

Many counts were recorded for this clonotype. The rearrangement joins TRBV6-6 to TRBJ1-4; no clear D. This CDR3 region has 15 residues. From germline, CDR1 is MNHNY and CDR2 SVGAGI (reference sequence). V lost 7 bases and J lost 5, with 17 bases in between. CDR3 bases: TGTGCCAGCACCATGGGTCTACGGCGGAATGAAAAACTGTTTTTT. Amino acids: CASTMGLRRNEKLFF.

This clonotype has at least ten counts. CDR3 in DNA: TGTGCCAGCAGTCCTTTTCCGGGACGGAAAAACTATGGCTACACCTTC. It codes for CASSPFPGRKNYGYTF. The V gene is TRBV12-3 or TRBV12-4, the J gene TRBJ1-2; tentatively, D is TRBD1 (5 bases). V dropped 5 bases and J dropped 2 bases, with 18 bases sitting between them. The CDR3 runs 16 residues.

This clonotype has at least ten counts. The V gene is TRBV20-1, the J gene TRBJ1-5; 12 positions agree with TRBD1. The germline V gene encodes CDR1 DFQATT and CDR2 SNEGSKA (reference sequence). This CDR3 comprises 13 residues. V shed 6 bases and J 13 bases; nucleotides not matched to a gene: 10. The CDR3 DNA sequence: TGCAGTGCAGCGGGACAGGGGGCGTCTTTACAGCATTTT. This codes for CSAAGQGASLQHF.

The chain joins TRBV6-1 to TRBJ1-2; no definite D call. Germline CDR1 is MNHNS and CDR2 is SASEGT. CDR3 length: 12 residues. Trimming cost V 5 bases and J 6 bases, with 10 bases left between them. Written as DNA, the CDR3 is TGTGCCAGCAGTCGTGATGTGGATGGCTACACCTTC. Translated: CASSRDVDGYTF.

Many counts were recorded for this clonotype. The genes are TRBV6-2 or TRBV6-3 and TRBJ2-4; a possible D gene is TRBD2 (5 bases). With 2 bases removed from V and 0 bases from J, the gap between germline ends came to 20 bases. The CDR3 runs 19 residues. Per germline, CDR1 MNHEY and CDR2 SVGEGT. The chain's CDR3 is CASSYGLERGLLAKNIQYF. The CDR3 DNA is TGTGCCAGCAGTTACGGGTTGGAGAGAGGGCTACTAGCCAAAAACATTCAGTACTTC.

This clonotype showed up many times. The chain uses TRBV7-2 and TRBJ2-1; no clear D gene. V was shortened by 1 base and J by 5 bases, with 12 bases between the two germline ends. This CDR3 is 15 amino acids long. The germline V gene has CDR1 SGHTA and CDR2 FQGNSA. CDR3 loop: CASSLGSASDNEQFF. The CDR3 DNA is TGTGCCAGCAGCTTAGGCAGCGCTAGTGACAATGAGCAGTTCTTC.

This clonotype was detected many times. The chain combines TRBV5-7 with TRBJ1-2; D unresolved. TRBV5-7 is known as an ORF, though its function is uncertain. V dropped 4 bases and J dropped 4 bases, with 14 bases sitting between them. The CDR3 is 14 amino acids. CDR3 DNA: TGTGCCAGCAGCCCACCCGGGAAACCCTATGGCTACACCTTC. Translating gives CASSPPGKPYGYTF.

In its sample, this clonotype was seen a few times. The CDR3 spells CASSFDLVTDTQYF. CDR3 sequence (DNA): TGTGCCAGCAGCTTCGACCTCGTCACAGATACGCAGTATTTT. This chain uses TRBV11-3 with TRBJ2-3, with unresolved D. Germline V CDR1 and CDR2: SGHNT, YENEEA. V shed 3 bases and J shed 2 bases, with 9 bases lying between them. The CDR3 consists of 14 residues.

This clonotype was counted ten times or more. The chain has TRBV7-2 and TRBJ2-7, with TRBD1 matching over 7 bases. Germline V gene data show CDR1 as SGHTA and CDR2 as FQGNSA. The trim removed 6 bases at V and 5 bases at J, leaving 10 bases unmatched. This CDR3 has 14 amino acids. The CDR3 here is CASSLTGISHEQYF. In DNA, the CDR3 is TGTGCCAGCAGTTTGACAGGGATTTCCCACGAGCAGTACTTC. Combining the CDR3 with reference TRBV7-2 and TRBJ2-7 gives the whole variable domain GAGVSQSPSNKVTEKGKDVELRCDPISGHTALYWYRQSLGQGLEFLIYFQGNSAPDKSGLPSDRFSAERTGGSVSTLTIQRTQQEDSAVYLCASSLTGISHEQYFGPGTRLTVT.